The next 31 T cell receptor beta chains were all read from a single sample in a study of identifying expanded T cells in peripheral blood. Clones were read by immunoSEQ multiplex PCR, and TCRdb kept only the in-frame ones, dropping some. The profile covers 90,000 to 120,000 clones, with roughly 90% appearing a single time and about a sixth taken by the ten largest. The sequenced sample consisted of blood. Every receptor here comes from a person between 18 and 75 years old in good health.

The chain couples TRBV28 to TRBJ2-3, with D tentatively TRBD1 or TRBD2 (5 bases each). Per germline, CDR1 MDHEN and CDR2 SYDVKM. Trimming took off 5 bases at V and 0 bases at J, with 15 bases between the two ends. The CDR3 loop spans 16 amino acids. As DNA, the CDR3 is TGTGCCAGCAGTGTCACGGGGACCTTTAGCACAGATACGCAGTATTTT. Translation gives CASSVTGTFSTDTQYF.

The genes are TRBV18 and TRBJ2-3; D remains ambiguous. The CDR3 consists of 15 residues. Germline loops: CDR1 KGHSH, CDR2 LQKENI. The V gene lost 4 bases and the J gene lost 2 bases, with 13 bases spanning the gap. CDR3 protein: CASSQEVGFTDTQYF. Written as DNA, the CDR3 is TGTGCCAGCTCACAAGAGGTCGGGTTCACAGATACGCAGTATTTT.

The V call is TRBV11-2, the J call TRBJ1-2; TRBD1 matches at 9 bases. Germline loops: CDR1 SGHAT, CDR2 FQNNGV. The CDR3 contains 14 residues. Trimming cost V 5 bases and J 2 bases; bases outside gene matches: 3. The CDR3 spells CASSGTGTNYGYTF. The CDR3 coding sequence is TGTGCCAGCAGCGGGACAGGGACAAACTATGGCTACACCTTC.

V usage is TRBV6-6 and J usage is TRBJ1-4; the D is unclear. The germline CDR1 and CDR2 sequences are MNHNY and SVGAGI (reference sequence). This CDR3 comprises 12 residues. Trimming shortened V by 6 bases and J by 8 bases, and 10 bases separated the two germline ends. The CDR3 nucleotides are TGTGCCAGCAGCGCGCGGACGGAAAAACTGTTTTTT. Residues: CASSARTEKLFF.

The chain has TRBV5-1 and TRBJ2-7; 9 nucleotides align to TRBD1. Germline CDR1 and CDR2: SGHRS and YFSETQ. This CDR3 has 13 residues. The trim removed 3 bases at V and 7 bases at J, leaving 5 bases unmatched. CDR3 sequence: CASSSQGAGEQYF. CDR3 coding DNA: TGCGCCAGCAGCTCACAGGGGGCGGGGGAGCAGTACTTC.

The chain recombines TRBV7-9 with TRBJ1-2; 7 nucleotides agree with TRBD1. J was trimmed by 8 bases and V by 2 bases; bases with no gene match: 2. The germline V gene encodes CDR1 SEHNR and CDR2 FQNEAQ (reference sequence). This CDR3 has 12 amino acids. CDR3 amino acids: CASSLRQGGYTF. The CDR3 DNA reads as TGTGCCAGCAGCTTAAGACAGGGAGGCTACACCTTC.

This chain connects TRBV7-2 to TRBJ1-1; D is unclear. With 5 bases removed from V and 5 bases from J, the gap between germline ends came to 18 bases. The length of the CDR3 is 15 residues. Germline V CDR1 and CDR2: SGHTA, FQGNSA. CDR3 sequence reads: CASSPAGNSGTEAFF. The CDR3 DNA is TGTGCCAGCAGCCCAGCTGGCAATTCGGGGACTGAAGCTTTCTTT.

The rearrangement joins TRBV4-3 to TRBJ2-5, with 9 bases aligning to TRBD2. J was trimmed by 4 bases and V by 0 bases; bases with no gene match: 12. The CDR3 has 18 residues. From germline, CDR1 is LGHNA and CDR2 YSLEER. The CDR3 DNA sequence: TGCGCCAGCAGCCAAGAAATCCCATGGCGGGGGGGAGGAGAGACCCAGTACTTC. It codes for CASSQEIPWRGGGETQYF.

The rearrangement links TRBV6-6 to TRBJ1-2; D is unresolved. The V and J ends lost 0 bases and 4 bases respectively, with 6 bases between them. This CDR3 has 13 amino acids. CDR1 and CDR2 (germline): MNHNY, SVGAGI (reference sequence). Here the CDR3 DNA reads TGTGCCAGCAGTTACTCGCGTGCCTATGGCTACACCTTC. The encoded protein is CASSYSRAYGYTF.

The chain carries TRBV6-1 and TRBJ1-2, with D possibly being TRBD1 (5 bases). Trimming stripped 0 bases from V and 4 bases from J, with 12 bases between. Germline V CDR1 and CDR2: MNHNS, SASEGT. The CDR3 loop spans 15 amino acids. CDR3 protein: CASSEASQGLYGYTF. The CDR3 DNA follows: TGTGCCAGCAGTGAAGCAAGTCAGGGTCTCTATGGCTACACCTTC.

This rearrangement joins TRBV5-4 to TRBJ1-1; 9 positions match TRBD1. V lost 4 bases, J lost 4 bases, and 8 bases stayed unmatched. The V gene's germline CDR1 is SGHNT and CDR2 YYREEE (reference sequence). The CDR3 loop spans 15 amino acids. The CDR3 here is CASSLVQGAFTEAFF. For the CDR3, the DNA is TGTGCCAGCAGCCTGGTACAGGGGGCGTTCACTGAAGCTTTCTTT.

The chain joins TRBV21-1 to TRBJ2-3; the DNA was not compared with TRBD1, the D call given in the table. TRBV21-1 is recorded as a pseudogene. CDR3 length: 15 residues. CDR3 nucleotides: TGTGCCAGCAGCAAAGTAAAGGGGGCTGGAGATACGCAGTATTTT. Protein product: CASSKVKGAGDTQYF.

J is TRBJ1-6 and V is TRBV28; D uncertain. Trimming left V 5 bases short and J 8 bases short, with 16 bases between. The CDR3 contains 15 residues. Germline lookup yields CDR1 MDHEN and CDR2 SYDVKM. The CDR3, as DNA: TGTGCCAGCAGTAAATCTTCAGCCGGACATTCACCCCTCCACTTT. Amino acid sequence: CASSKSSAGHSPLHF.

This clone appeared once. The CDR3 loop reads CAWRGVADLRTQYF. In DNA form, the CDR3 reads TGTGCCTGGAGGGGGGTGGCGGACCTCCGGACCCAGTACTTC. The chain recombines TRBV30 with TRBJ2-5; possibly TRBD1 or TRBD2 for D (5 bases each). CDR1 GTSNPN and CDR2 SVGIG come from the germline V gene (reference sequence). Trimming removed 3 bases at V and 7 bases at J, with 18 bases between. The CDR3 is 14 residues long. Full variable domain (rest looked up from reference TRBV30 and TRBJ2-5): SQTIHQWPATLVQPVGSPLSLECTVEGTSNPNLYWYRQAAGRGLQLLFYSVGIGQISSEVPQNLSASRPQDRQFILSSKKLLLSDSGFYLCAWRGVADLRTQYFGPGTRLLVL.

This clone was counted only a few times. A read error may produce the germline difference seen at one junction end. The V and J genes are TRBV7-2 and TRBJ1-6, with a weak D call TRBD1 (5 bases). This CDR3 has 17 residues. Germline V gene sequence: CDR1 SGHTA, CDR2 FQGNSA. The DNA of the CDR3 is TGCGCCAGCAGCCCCCGGGGGAGGCCAAACTATAATTCACCCCTCCACTTT. Protein: CASSPRGRPNYNSPLHF.

This chain joins TRBV6-5 and TRBJ1-2; no reliable D call. V lost 11 bases and J 4 bases, leaving 11 bases between the germline ends. Germline lookup yields CDR1 MNHEY and CDR2 SVGAGI. The length of the CDR3 is 11 residues. The CDR3 here is CAVNRVYGYTF. CDR3 DNA sequence: TGTGCCGTAAATCGGGTCTATGGCTACACCTTC.

This sequence joins TRBV6-4 and TRBJ1-1, with D unresolved. Germline CDR1 and CDR2: MRHNA and SNTAGT. The CDR3 runs 13 residues. Between the trimmed V and J ends, which lost 3 bases and 4 bases, there was a span of 9 bases. CDR3 DNA: TGTGCCAGCAGTGAGGGAGCGAGCACTGAAGCTTTCTTT. Protein sequence: CASSEGASTEAFF.

This rearrangement joins TRBV20-1 to TRBJ2-7; 7 bases match TRBD1. V lost 6 bases to trimming and J lost 5 bases; unmatched junction nucleotides: 4. This CDR3 has 11 amino acids. The germline V gene encodes CDR1 DFQATT and CDR2 SNEGSKA (reference sequence). CDR3 region: CSARQGDEQYF. The DNA of the CDR3 is TGCAGTGCCCGACAGGGAGACGAGCAGTACTTC.

The CDR3 coding sequence is TGTGCCAGCAGTTTTCGGCAGGGCGGAAATGAGCAGTTCTTC. Translation gives CASSFRQGGNEQFF. The chain links TRBV6-5 to TRBJ2-1; possible D gene TRBD1, 5 bases. Deletions cut 4 bases from V and 7 bases from J, with 14 bases between. Germline values: CDR1 MNHEY, CDR2 SVGAGI. This CDR3 has 14 residues.

The chain has TRBV5-1 and TRBJ2-7, with D perhaps being TRBD1 or TRBD2 (7 bases each). Germline CDR1 is SGHRS and CDR2 is YFSETQ. The CDR3 consists of 16 residues. V dropped 8 bases and J dropped 5 bases, with 26 bases sitting between them. The CDR3 is CASTGRAGGARDEQYF. CDR3 DNA sequence: TGCGCCAGTACAGGGAGGGCAGGGGGAGCCCGGGACGAGCAGTACTTC.

The chain recombines TRBV6-1 with TRBJ2-3; no definite D call. The V and J ends lost 0 bases and 0 bases respectively, with 10 bases between them. This CDR3 is 16 amino acids long. CDR1 and CDR2 from the germline V gene are MNHNS and SASEGT. The CDR3 spells CASSEAFQASTDTQYF. In nucleotides, the CDR3 is TGTGCCAGCAGTGAAGCGTTTCAGGCGAGCACAGATACGCAGTATTTT.

The rearrangement joins TRBV6-5 to TRBJ1-2, with D perhaps matching TRBD1 (6 bases). Looked up from germline, CDR1 is MNHEY and CDR2 is SVGAGI. V gave up 8 bases and J gave up 3 bases, with 19 bases separating them. The CDR3 is 15 residues long. The chain's CDR3 is CASEGSGALDYGYTF. Here the CDR3 DNA reads TGTGCCAGCGAGGGGTCGGGGGCACTGGACTATGGCTACACCTTC.

The V and J genes are TRBV7-2 and TRBJ2-3, with TRBD2 matching 10 bases. Germline V gene data show CDR1 as SGHTA and CDR2 as FQGNSA. Germline trimming cut 5 bases from V and 7 bases from J; bases unmatched to any gene: 9. This CDR3 is 15 amino acids long. Written as DNA, the CDR3 is TGTGCCAGCAGCCCCCGAGAGCGGGGGGGGAATACGCAGTATTTT. Translated: CASSPRERGGNTQYF. Together with reference TRBV7-2 and TRBJ2-3, the CDR3 gives the full variable domain: GAGVSQSPSNKVTEKGKDVELRCDPISGHTALYWYRQSLGQGLEFLIYFQGNSAPDKSGLPSDRFSAERTGGSVSTLTIQRTQQEDSAVYLCASSPRERGGNTQYFGPGTRLTVL.

The gene calls are TRBV7-8 and TRBJ1-2, with D unclear. CDR1 is SGHVS and CDR2 is FQNEAQ in the germline V gene. The CDR3 has 14 amino acids. V was pared by 2 bases and J by 0 bases, with 7 bases between. CDR3 bases: TGTGCCAGCAGCTTAACACAAACTAACTATGGCTACACCTTC. Amino acid sequence: CASSLTQTNYGYTF.

This chain links TRBV2 with TRBJ1-1; D not resolved. The CDR3 runs to 10 residues. V was pared by 8 bases and J by 5 bases, with 6 bases between. Germline loops: CDR1 SNHLY, CDR2 FYNNEI. This CDR3 reads CASGRTEAFF. The CDR3, as DNA: TGTGCCAGCGGACGGACTGAAGCTTTCTTT.

The chain links TRBV12-5 to TRBJ1-1; D gene unclear. V lost 6 bases and J 11 bases, leaving 25 bases between the germline ends. Germline lookup yields CDR1 LGHNT and CDR2 FRNRAP. The CDR3 is 15 residues long. This CDR3 reads CASGPDESFVLSAFF. The CDR3, as DNA: TGTGCTAGTGGCCCCGACGAGAGTTTCGTGCTCTCGGCTTTCTTT.

J is TRBJ2-2 and V is TRBV5-4; D is unclear. Germline CDR1 and CDR2: SGHNT and YYREEE (reference sequence). V was cut by 4 bases and J by 2 bases, with 15 bases left in between. This CDR3 is 16 amino acids long. DNA of the CDR3: TGTGCCAGCAGCCGGGTTGGGCCACGAAACACCGGGGAGCTGTTTTTT. Translated, it gives CASSRVGPRNTGELFF.

CDR3 sequence: CASSQRGGVAYNEQFF. The CDR3 DNA reads as TGTGCCAGCTCACAACGCGGGGGGGTGGCCTACAATGAGCAGTTCTTC. The V gene is TRBV18, the J gene TRBJ2-1, with 9 bases identical to TRBD2. The CDR3 is 16 residues long. Germline V gives CDR1 KGHSH, CDR2 LQKENI. Germline trimming cut 4 bases from V and 2 bases from J; bases unmatched to any gene: 6.

The CDR3 DNA is TGTGCCAGCTCGGGACAGTTACAAGAGACCCAGTACTTC. As protein: CASSGQLQETQYF. The chain is built from TRBV18 and TRBJ2-5; 7 bases line up with TRBD1. This CDR3 has 13 residues. Germline CDR1 and CDR2: KGHSH and LQKENI. With V trimmed by 6 bases and J by 2 bases, 3 bases remained unmatched.

The genes are TRBV29-1 and TRBJ1-1; D gene uncertain. This CDR3 region has 13 residues. Trimming cost V 2 bases and J 3 bases, with 10 bases left between them. Germline V gene data show CDR1 as SQVTM and CDR2 as ANQGSEA. Written as DNA, the CDR3 is TGCAGCGTTGAACGGGTGGCGGACACTGAAGCTTTCTTT. This sequence encodes CSVERVADTEAFF.

V gene TRBV19 combines with J gene TRBJ1-3; D unresolved. V was trimmed by 7 bases and J by 0 bases, leaving 16 bases between them. The CDR3 is 16 residues long. Germline-derived CDR1 and CDR2 are LNHDA and SQIVND (reference sequence). The CDR3: CASNSYHTRSGNTIYF. CDR3 sequence (DNA): TGTGCCAGTAACTCTTACCACACTCGCTCTGGAAACACCATATATTTT.